This TCR beta chain was retrieved from a study of blood T cell repertoires in COVID-19. Study-wide context: PBMCs, B-cell-depleted T cells, or T cells provided the cDNA or gDNA that made up the material.

Study processing details: For nucleated cells, counts were estimated from reference gene primer amplification. Profiled with immunoSEQ multiplex PCR; TCRdb holds only in-frame clones, not every one. The DNA was the basis for D and trimming; V, J and clone size are from that table. Here the sample spans tens of thousands of clones, around 87% being singletons. Deletions cut 3 bases from V and 7 bases from J, with 9 bases between. The CDR3 covers 12 residues. The rearrangement links TRBV12-3 or TRBV12-4 to TRBJ1-1, with D tentatively TRBD1 (5 bases). Sequenced: peripheral blood. The TCR was taken from a human donor in a cohort sampled during active COVID-19. CDR3: CASSFPGLEAFF. The CDR3 DNA reads as TGTGCCAGCAGTTTTCCAGGGCTTGAAGCTTTCTTT.